Following are 28 T cell receptor beta chains from one sample sequenced in a study of cytomegalovirus exposure and HLA in healthy donors. The primer mix had 60 Vbeta and 13 Jbeta primers. TCRdb's table, derived via immunoSEQ multiplex PCR, lists solely in-frame clones and lacks some. In the table there are about 72,000 clones, 81% of which are singletons. What was sequenced was PBMCs. Receptors were obtained from a human donor in good health.

The count of this clone is one. The genes are TRBV7-6 and TRBJ2-3; the D is unclear. CDR1 and CDR2 from the germline V gene are SGHVS and FNYEAQ. The CDR3 has 13 amino acids. The V and J ends lost 1 base and 5 bases respectively, with 7 bases between them. DNA of the CDR3: TGTGCCAGCAGCTTAGGGGCTTTAGATACGCAGTATTTT. This translates into CASSLGALDTQYF.

The gene calls are TRBV6-4 and TRBJ2-3; D is unclear. V shed 5 bases and J shed 1 base, with 10 bases lying between them. The CDR3 length is 14 residues. CDR1 and CDR2 from the germline V gene are MRHNA and SNTAGT. CDR3 sequence (DNA): TGTGCCAGCAGTTATGATGCAGGCACAGATACGCAGTATTTT. Amino acid sequence: CASSYDAGTDTQYF.

V and J are TRBV6-5 and TRBJ1-3; possibly TRBD1 for D (5 bases). The CDR3 is made up of 11 amino acids. With 6 bases removed from V and 13 bases from J, the gap between germline ends came to 13 bases. In germline, CDR1 is MNHEY, CDR2 SVGAGI. CDR3 loop: CASRGGRSIYF. The CDR3 DNA is TGTGCCAGCAGGGGGGGGAGGTCGATATATTTT.

V gene TRBV5-8 combines with J gene TRBJ2-5; D possibly corresponds to TRBD1 (5 bases). The CDR3 extends over 15 amino acids. Germline lookup yields CDR1 SGHTS and CDR2 YDEGEE. The germline V and J ends were trimmed by 0 bases and 5 bases, with 14 bases remaining between them. The CDR3 DNA is TGTGCCAGCAGCTTGGGGAGCAGGGAACACGAGACCCAGTACTTC. This encodes CASSLGSREHETQYF.

This clone is a singleton in its sample. The chain combines TRBV5-1 with TRBJ2-3; D might be TRBD2 (5 bases). This CDR3 is built from 15 residues. Trimming cost V 5 bases and J 0 bases, with 13 bases left between them. Germline V gives CDR1 SGHRS, CDR2 YFSETQ. CDR3 coding DNA: TGCGCCAGCAGGCTAGCTCCTGCTAGCACAGATACGCAGTATTTT. It encodes CASRLAPASTDTQYF.

The V gene is TRBV5-4, the J gene TRBJ1-1; TRBD1 might be the D (5 bases). The CDR3 is 15 amino acids. Per the germline V gene, CDR1 is SGHNT and CDR2 is YYREEE (reference sequence). The V gene lost 0 bases and the J gene lost 0 bases, with 9 bases spanning the gap. The CDR3 region has the DNA TGTGCCAGCAGCTTGGGGGGCAGGATGAACACTGAAGCTTTCTTT. It is translated as CASSLGGRMNTEAFF.

Only one count was recorded for this clone. The J gene is TRBJ1-2, the V gene TRBV6-4; 8 positions agree with TRBD1. Unmatched junction bases numbered 3, after V lost 6 bases and J lost 6 bases. Germline values: CDR1 MRHNA, CDR2 SNTAGT. This CDR3 is 12 amino acids long. The CDR3: CASSRQGNGYTF. Written as DNA, the CDR3 is TGTGCCAGCAGCCGACAGGGGAATGGCTACACCTTC.

This chain connects TRBV7-8 to TRBJ2-7; 10 nucleotides agree with TRBD2. Germline V gene data show CDR1 as SGHVS and CDR2 as FQNEAQ. The CDR3 extends over 16 amino acids. Trimming took 1 base from V and 4 from J; bases not matched to a gene: 7. The CDR3 bases are TGTGCCAGCAGCTTAGAGGGTAGCGGGGGGTTATACGAGCAGTACTTC. Amino acids: CASSLEGSGGLYEQYF.

This clone was found a few times. The chain couples TRBV4-1 to TRBJ1-3; D is uncertain. The CDR3 extends over 15 amino acids. Trimming took off 6 bases at V and 0 bases at J, with 12 bases between the two ends. Germline values: CDR1 MGHRA, CDR2 YSYEKL. CDR3 nucleotides: TGCGCCAGCAGAGATAGCCGGAGCTCTGGAAACACCATATATTTT. Residues: CASRDSRSSGNTIYF.

The CDR3 sequence: CASSPRTSGAYEQYF. DNA for the CDR3: TGTGCCAGCAGCCCCCGGACTAGCGGCGCCTACGAGCAGTACTTC. The chain joins TRBV9 to TRBJ2-7, with 10 nucleotides matching TRBD2. The CDR3 covers 15 residues. Germline V gives CDR1 SGDLS, CDR2 YYNGEE. J gave up 2 bases and V 4 bases, and 6 bases lay outside the gene matches. The whole variable domain, remainder taken from reference TRBV9 and TRBJ2-7, is DSGVTQTPKHLITATGQRVTLRCSPRSGDLSVYWYQQSLDQGLQFLIQYYNGEERAKGNILERFSAQQFPDLHSELNLSSLELGDSALYFCASSPRTSGAYEQYFGPGTRLTVT.

This sequence joins TRBV5-1 and TRBJ1-6, with 9 bases identical to TRBD1. Germline lookup yields CDR1 SGHRS and CDR2 YFSETQ. Unmatched junction bases numbered 11, after V lost 3 bases and J lost 4 bases. CDR3 size: 18 residues. The CDR3 DNA sequence: TGCGCCAGCAGCTCCTCCGGGACAGGGACTGGGTATAATTCACCCCTCCACTTT. Translating it yields CASSSSGTGTGYNSPLHF.

The chain recombines TRBV5-1 with TRBJ2-2; 12 nucleotides line up with TRBD2. V was pared by 3 bases and J by 5 bases, with 8 bases of the junction left unmatched. This CDR3 contains 17 residues. Germline V gene sequence: CDR1 SGHRS, CDR2 YFSETQ. The CDR3 nucleotides are TGCGCCAGCAGCTCCGCTAGCGGGGGGGCCAAAACCGGGGAGCTGTTTTTT. This encodes CASSSASGGAKTGELFF.

This clone is labeled as medium-sized. The chain carries TRBV4-3 and TRBJ2-1; the D gene is possibly TRBD2 (6 bases). Trimming took off 4 bases at V and 2 bases at J, with 15 bases between the two ends. The CDR3 extends over 16 amino acids. Germline-derived CDR1 and CDR2 are LGHNA and YSLEER. In nucleotides, the CDR3 is TGCGCCAGCAGCCGCATCGTGGGCGGGGCCTACAATGAGCAGTTCTTC. The encoded protein is CASSRIVGGAYNEQFF.

The CDR3 is CASSGGGGILVADTQYF. CDR3 nucleotide sequence: TGTGCCAGTAGTGGTGGCGGGGGGATTTTAGTAGCAGATACGCAGTATTTT. V is TRBV19 and J is TRBJ2-3, with TRBD2 matching over 8 bases. J lost 4 bases, V lost 5 bases, and 14 bases had no gene match. The length of the CDR3 is 17 residues. Germline CDR1 and CDR2: LNHDA and SQIVND (reference sequence). The complete variable domain, with remaining parts taken from reference TRBV19 and TRBJ2-3, reads DGGITQSPKYLFRKEGQNVTLSCEQNLNHDAMYWYRQDPGQGLRLIYYSQIVNDFQKGDIAEGYSVSREKKESFPLTVTSAQKNPTAFYLCASSGGGGILVADTQYFGPGTRLTVL.

This chain joins TRBV5-1 and TRBJ2-1, with 7 bases identical to TRBD1. The CDR3 extends over 15 amino acids. V gave up 4 bases and J gave up 4 bases; unmatched junction bases: 8. Looked up from germline, CDR1 is SGHRS and CDR2 is YFSETQ. The CDR3 spells CASSPGQLTYNEQFF. The CDR3 coding sequence is TGCGCCAGCAGCCCGGGACAGTTAACTTACAATGAGCAGTTCTTC.

CDR3 sequence: CASSMDRGYEQYF. The CDR3 DNA reads as TGTGCCAGCAGCATGGACAGGGGCTACGAGCAGTACTTC. The chain has TRBV5-4 and TRBJ2-7, with 9 bases that match TRBD1. V gave up 4 bases and J gave up 3 bases; unmatched junction bases: 2. The length of the CDR3 is 13 residues. The V gene's germline CDR1 is SGHNT and CDR2 YYREEE (reference sequence).

The chain carries TRBV6-5 and TRBJ1-2, with a tentative D call TRBD1 (6 bases). Germline-derived CDR1 and CDR2 are MNHEY and SVGAGI. The CDR3 is 15 residues long. V lost 2 bases to trimming and J lost 2 bases, with 12 bases between them. The CDR3 nucleotides are TGTGCCAGCAGTTACGCGGAAACAGGGAACTATGGCTACACCTTC. Translated, it gives CASSYAETGNYGYTF.

The chain recombines TRBV5-4 with TRBJ1-5, with TRBD1 identical over 10 bases. V lost 4 bases to trimming and J lost 8 bases; unmatched junction nucleotides: 6. Germline V lookup: CDR1 SGHNT, CDR2 YYREEE (reference sequence). The CDR3 is 14 residues long. The DNA of the CDR3 is TGTGCCAGCAGCGCGGGACAGGGGATGGAGCCCCAGCATTTT. Its translation is CASSAGQGMEPQHF.

The CDR3: CASSPRVSTNEKLFF. The CDR3 bases are TGTGCCAGCTCACCTCGGGTTTCTACTAATGAAAAACTGTTTTTT. The chain couples TRBV18 to TRBJ1-4, with D unclear. V was shortened by 3 bases and J by 2 bases, with 10 bases between the two germline ends. Looked up from germline, CDR1 is KGHSH and CDR2 is LQKENI. The CDR3 length is 15 residues.

As for this clone: Other nucleotide sequences from this sample produce the same CDR3. The V gene is TRBV4-1, the J gene TRBJ2-7; 9 positions match TRBD1. The V and J ends lost 4 bases and 3 bases, in that order; junction bases with no gene match: 1. The germline V gene has CDR1 MGHRA and CDR2 YSYEKL. This CDR3 spans 13 amino acids. The CDR3 here is CASSRDRDYEQYF. CDR3 nucleotides: TGCGCCAGCAGCCGGGACAGGGACTACGAGCAGTACTTC.

This clone turned up a few times. The chain is built from TRBV13 and TRBJ1-6; D gene unclear. The CDR3 contains 17 residues. Looked up from germline, CDR1 is PRHDT and CDR2 is FYEKMQ (reference sequence). The V gene lost 0 bases and the J gene lost 7 bases, with 16 bases spanning the gap. CDR3 coding DNA: TGTGCCAGCAGCTTAGGGGGTGGTACGACTGGAAATTCACCCCTCCACTTT. Its translation is CASSLGGGTTGNSPLHF. Full variable domain (rest looked up from reference TRBV13 and TRBJ1-6): AAGVIQSPRHLIKEKRETATLKCYPIPRHDTVYWYQQGPGQDPQFLISFYEKMQSDKGSIPDRFSAQQFSDYHSELNMSSLELGDSALYFCASSLGGGTTGNSPLHFGNGTRLTVT.

Of note for this clone: Other nucleotide sequences from this sample produce the same CDR3. The chain carries TRBV7-6 and TRBJ2-7; D ambiguous. With 6 bases removed from V and 3 bases from J, the gap between germline ends came to 9 bases. Germline CDR1 is SGHVS and CDR2 is FNYEAQ. The CDR3 covers 12 residues. The CDR3 sequence: CASSDDIYEQYF. The CDR3 coding sequence is TGTGCCAGCAGTGACGACATCTACGAGCAGTACTTC.

The DNA of the CDR3 is TGTGCCAGCAGCCTCGACAGGGTCGGAAAGACCCAGTACTTC. Its protein is CASSLDRVGKTQYF. The gene calls are TRBV6-5 and TRBJ2-5; 7 bases map to TRBD1. V gave up 6 bases and J gave up 6 bases; unmatched junction bases: 10. Per the germline V gene, CDR1 is MNHEY and CDR2 is SVGAGI. The CDR3 loop spans 14 amino acids.

This clone was found a few times. The chain combines TRBV28 with TRBJ1-4; TRBD1 agrees at 10 bases. The germline gives CDR1 MDHEN, CDR2 SYDVKM. CDR3 length equals 17 residues. V lost 5 bases and J lost 6; bases outside the gene matches: 12. CDR3 loop: CASSPWTGGFQDEKLFF. The DNA of the CDR3 is TGTGCCAGCAGTCCCTGGACAGGGGGGTTCCAGGATGAAAAACTGTTTTTT.

The chain uses TRBV27 and TRBJ2-5, with D tentatively TRBD1 (7 bases). The DNA matches TRBJ2-7 better at its end, which makes the J call doubtful. The CDR3 extends over 13 amino acids. Per germline, CDR1 MNHEY and CDR2 SMNVEV (reference sequence). The chain's CDR3 is CASSYAGGYEQYF. CDR3 bases: TGTGCCAGCAGTTATGCAGGGGGGTACGAGCAGTACTTC.

The chain combines TRBV2 with TRBJ2-3; D perhaps matches TRBD1 (5 bases). Per germline, CDR1 SNHLY and CDR2 FYNNEI. The CDR3 length is 14 residues. The V gene lost 8 bases and the J gene lost 3 bases, with 15 bases spanning the gap. CDR3 sequence reads: CASSHRQKTDTQYF. CDR3 bases: TGTGCCAGCTCCCATCGACAGAAGACAGATACGCAGTATTTT.

The gene calls are TRBV7-9 and TRBJ1-2; 7 bases fit TRBD1. Looked up from germline, CDR1 is SEHNR and CDR2 is FQNEAQ (reference sequence). The trim removed 5 bases at V and 7 bases at J, leaving 4 bases unmatched. This CDR3 comprises 12 residues. CDR3 DNA sequence: TGTGCCAGCAGCCCAGGGGGAAGTGGCTACACCTTC. Its protein product is CASSPGGSGYTF.

This chain uses TRBV14 with TRBJ1-3; the match to TRBD1 covers 8 bases. This CDR3 has 14 amino acids. From germline, CDR1 is SGHDN and CDR2 FVKESK. J gave up 4 bases and V 4 bases, and 3 bases lay outside the gene matches. DNA for the CDR3: TGTGCCAGCAGCCCCCGGACAGGGGGAAACACCATATATTTT. Its protein is CASSPRTGGNTIYF.